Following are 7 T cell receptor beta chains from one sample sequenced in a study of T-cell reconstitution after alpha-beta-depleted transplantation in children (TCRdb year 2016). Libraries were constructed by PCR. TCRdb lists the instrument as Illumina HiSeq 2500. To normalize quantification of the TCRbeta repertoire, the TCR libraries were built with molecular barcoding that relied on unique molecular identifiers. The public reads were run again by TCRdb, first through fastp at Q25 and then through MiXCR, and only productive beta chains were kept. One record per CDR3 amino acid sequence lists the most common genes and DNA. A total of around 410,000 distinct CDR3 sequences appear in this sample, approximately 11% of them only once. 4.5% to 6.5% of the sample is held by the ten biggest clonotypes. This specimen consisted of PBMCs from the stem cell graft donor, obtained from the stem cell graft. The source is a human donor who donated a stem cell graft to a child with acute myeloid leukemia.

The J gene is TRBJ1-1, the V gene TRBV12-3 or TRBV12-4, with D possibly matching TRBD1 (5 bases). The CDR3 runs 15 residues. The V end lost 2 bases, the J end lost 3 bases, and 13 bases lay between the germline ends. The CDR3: CASSLSPGGDTEAFF. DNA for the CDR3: TGTGCCAGCAGTTTAAGTCCGGGGGGGGACACTGAAGCTTTCTTT.

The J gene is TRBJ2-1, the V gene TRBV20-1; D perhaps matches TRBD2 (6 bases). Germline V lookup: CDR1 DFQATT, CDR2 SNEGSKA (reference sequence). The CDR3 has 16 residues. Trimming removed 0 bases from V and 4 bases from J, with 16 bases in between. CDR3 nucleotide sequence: TGCAGTGCTAGAGATCGGGGCGCGGGGCGGTACAATGAGCAGTTCTTC. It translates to CSARDRGAGRYNEQFF.

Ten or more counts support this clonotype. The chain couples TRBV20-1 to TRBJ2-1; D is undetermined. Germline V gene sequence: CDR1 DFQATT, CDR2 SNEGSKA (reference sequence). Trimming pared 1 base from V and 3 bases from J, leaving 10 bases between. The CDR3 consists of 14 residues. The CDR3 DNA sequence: TGCAGTGCTAGAGCCGCCCAAAGCTACAATGAGCAGTTCTTC. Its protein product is CSARAAQSYNEQFF.

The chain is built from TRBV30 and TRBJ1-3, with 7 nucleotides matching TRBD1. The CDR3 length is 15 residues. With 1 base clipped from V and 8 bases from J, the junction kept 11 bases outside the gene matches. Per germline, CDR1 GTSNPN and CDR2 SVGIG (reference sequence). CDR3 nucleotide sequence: TGTGCCTGGAGTGCCGCAAACAGGGGTGGGGACACCATATATTTT. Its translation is CAWSAANRGGDTIYF.

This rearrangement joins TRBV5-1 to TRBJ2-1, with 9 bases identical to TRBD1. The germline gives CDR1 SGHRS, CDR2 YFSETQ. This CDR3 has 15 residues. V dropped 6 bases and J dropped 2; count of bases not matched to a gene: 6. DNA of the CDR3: TGCGCCAGCACGATCGGACAGGGGCCCTACAATGAGCAGTTCTTC. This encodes CASTIGQGPYNEQFF.

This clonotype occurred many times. DNA of the CDR3: TGTGCCAGCAGCGCGTCAGGGGTACCCTACAATGAGCAGTTCTTC. This encodes CASSASGVPYNEQFF. The rearrangement uses TRBV9 and TRBJ2-1, with a possible D match to TRBD1 (6 bases). Trimming stripped 3 bases from V and 2 bases from J, with 12 bases between. The CDR3 sequence is 15 residues long. The germline V gene has CDR1 SGDLS and CDR2 YYNGEE.

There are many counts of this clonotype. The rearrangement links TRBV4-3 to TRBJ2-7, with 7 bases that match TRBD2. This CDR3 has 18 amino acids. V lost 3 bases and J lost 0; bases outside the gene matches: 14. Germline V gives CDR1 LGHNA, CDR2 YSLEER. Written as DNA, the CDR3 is TGCGCCAGCAGCCACGACGTCGGTCGCGGGAGTGTCTCCTACGAGCAGTACTTC. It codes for CASSHDVGRGSVSYEQYF.